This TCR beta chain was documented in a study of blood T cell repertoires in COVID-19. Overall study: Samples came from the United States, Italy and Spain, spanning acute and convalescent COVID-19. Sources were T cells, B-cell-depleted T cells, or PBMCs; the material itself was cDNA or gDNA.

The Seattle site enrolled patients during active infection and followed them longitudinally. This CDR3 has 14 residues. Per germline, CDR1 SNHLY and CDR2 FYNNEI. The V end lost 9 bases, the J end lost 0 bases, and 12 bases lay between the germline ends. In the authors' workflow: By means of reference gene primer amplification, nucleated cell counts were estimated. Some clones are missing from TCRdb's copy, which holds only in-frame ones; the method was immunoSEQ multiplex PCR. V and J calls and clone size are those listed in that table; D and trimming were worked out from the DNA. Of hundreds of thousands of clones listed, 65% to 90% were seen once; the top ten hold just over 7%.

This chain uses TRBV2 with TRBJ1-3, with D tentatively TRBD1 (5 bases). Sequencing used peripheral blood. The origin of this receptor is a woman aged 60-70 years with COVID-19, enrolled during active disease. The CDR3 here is CASRQGLSGNTIYF. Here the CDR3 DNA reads TGTGCCAGTCGCCAGGGCCTCTCTGGAAACACCATATATTTT.